This passage covers 24 T cell receptor beta chains from one sample sequenced in a study of CD8 T cells in Susac syndrome. Reverse transcription of roughly 0.5 to 1 ug RNA was performed with random hexamers. MiXCR was run by TCRdb on the immunoSEQ multiplex PCR reads, yielding one entry per CDR3 protein. The repertoire holds approximately 140,000 distinct CDR3 sequences, around 96% seen once, with around 0.11% in the top ten. Input material: CD4+ T cells from PBMCs. Every receptor here comes from a human donor with multiple sclerosis.

The rearrangement joins TRBV29-1 to TRBJ2-7; a possible D gene is TRBD2 (6 bases). In germline, CDR1 is SQVTM, CDR2 ANQGSEA. The CDR3 has 12 residues. Trimming shortened V by 7 bases and J by 6 bases, and 16 bases separated the two germline ends. The CDR3 DNA is TGCAGCGGCTTGCAGGTGGGAGGCGAGCAGTACTTC. As protein: CSGLQVGGEQYF.

This clonotype was detected only once. The rearrangement uses TRBV3-1 and TRBJ2-1; D might be TRBD2 (5 bases). From germline, CDR1 is LGHDT and CDR2 YNNKEL (reference sequence). This CDR3 region has 14 residues. Trimming left V 0 bases short and J 6 bases short, with 9 bases between. CDR3 amino acids: CASSQEVGINEQFF. CDR3 nucleotides: TGTGCCAGCAGCCAAGAGGTCGGGATCAATGAGCAGTTCTTC.

V usage is TRBV3-1 and J usage is TRBJ2-7, with D unclear. Trimming took 1 base from V and 5 from J, leaving 6 bases between them. Germline V gene lookup returns CDR1 LGHDT and CDR2 YNNKEL (reference sequence). The CDR3 is made up of 12 amino acids. The CDR3 spells CASSQVTHEQYF. The CDR3 DNA follows: TGTGCCAGCAGCCAAGTAACCCACGAGCAGTACTTC.

The genes are TRBV6-5 and TRBJ1-2; TRBD1 matches 12 bases. Germline V gene sequence: CDR1 MNHEY, CDR2 SVGAGI. V dropped 5 bases and J dropped 8; count of bases not matched to a gene: 6. This CDR3 has 14 amino acids. The CDR3 sequence: CASSPTGTGGGYTF. In DNA, the CDR3 is TGTGCCAGCAGTCCAACCGGGACAGGGGGCGGCTACACCTTC.

V is TRBV4-1 and J is TRBJ2-7, with D uncertain. CDR3 length: 15 amino acids. V lost 2 bases and J lost 2, with 13 bases in between. CDR1 MGHRA and CDR2 YSYEKL come from the germline V gene. CDR3 DNA sequence: TGCGCCAGCAGCCAATCATTGACTGATCCCTACGAGCAGTACTTC. It yields the protein CASSQSLTDPYEQYF.

J is TRBJ1-1 and V is TRBV29-1; the match to TRBD1 covers 9 bases. The CDR3 covers 14 residues. The junction had 10 bases not matched to a gene; V was cut back by 7 bases and J by 4 bases. Germline-derived CDR1 and CDR2 are SQVTM and ANQGSEA. CDR3 nucleotides: TGCAGCGCGGGGGGACAGGGTAAAGGCACTGAAGCTTTCTTT. Protein sequence: CSAGGQGKGTEAFF.

The J gene is TRBJ2-3, the V gene TRBV11-2; D possibly corresponds to TRBD2 (6 bases). The CDR3 has 16 amino acids. The germline V and J ends were trimmed by 4 bases and 0 bases, with 14 bases remaining between them. The germline V gene encodes CDR1 SGHAT and CDR2 FQNNGV. CDR3 bases: TGTGCCAGCAGCTCCCGTAGTGGAGGGAGCACAGATACGCAGTATTTT. Its protein product is CASSSRSGGSTDTQYF.

The CDR3 DNA reads as TGTGCCAGCAGTTTCAGGTTAGAAGGGTACGAGCAGTACTTC. It codes for CASSFRLEGYEQYF. The chain carries TRBV12-3 or TRBV12-4 and TRBJ2-7; D unresolved. The CDR3 is made up of 14 amino acids. Trimming shortened V by 3 bases and J by 4 bases, and 13 bases separated the two germline ends.

The rearrangement links TRBV7-2 to TRBJ2-5; 12 nucleotides align to TRBD2. The CDR3 has 16 residues. Germline-derived CDR1 and CDR2 are SGHTA and FQGNSA. Germline trimming cut 8 bases from V and 5 bases from J; bases unmatched to any gene: 12. The CDR3 nucleotides read TGTGCCAGCGGCCCGTGGGCTAGCGGGGGGGCGGAGACCCAGTACTTC. It encodes CASGPWASGGAETQYF. Filled out from reference TRBV7-2 and TRBJ2-5, the complete variable domain reads GAGVSQSPSNKVTEKGKDVELRCDPISGHTALYWYRQSLGQGLEFLIYFQGNSAPDKSGLPSDRFSAERTGGSVSTLTIQRTQQEDSAVYLCASGPWASGGAETQYFGPGTRLLVL.

The chain recombines TRBV4-1 with TRBJ2-5; 9 bases match TRBD2. Trimming removed 0 bases from V and 7 bases from J; junction bases left unmatched: 9. Looked up from germline, CDR1 is MGHRA and CDR2 is YSYEKL. The CDR3 length is 16 residues. This chain's CDR3 is CASSQESGLALGTQYF. In nucleotides, the CDR3 is TGCGCCAGCAGCCAAGAATCGGGACTAGCTCTGGGGACCCAGTACTTC.

V usage is TRBV28 and J usage is TRBJ2-7, with D unresolved. Trimming pared 10 bases from V and 3 bases from J, leaving 10 bases between. There are 11 residues in the CDR3. Germline-derived CDR1 and CDR2 are MDHEN and SYDVKM. In nucleotides, the CDR3 is TGTGCCACCTCACAAATCTACGAGCAGTACTTC. Amino acid sequence: CATSQIYEQYF.

V and J are TRBV27 and TRBJ1-5; D unresolved. The CDR3 is 12 amino acids. Between the trimmed V and J ends, which lost 8 bases and 2 bases, there was a span of 7 bases. The germline CDR1 and CDR2 sequences are MNHEY and SMNVEV (reference sequence). The CDR3 is CASWHGNQPQHF. The DNA of the CDR3 is TGTGCCAGCTGGCATGGCAATCAGCCCCAGCATTTT.

This chain links TRBV6-5 with TRBJ1-2; D is uncertain. CDR1 and CDR2 from the germline V gene are MNHEY and SVGAGI. V dropped 5 bases and J dropped 2 bases, with 15 bases sitting between them. The CDR3 extends over 15 amino acids. The CDR3 DNA sequence: TGTGCCAGCAGTAGGCCCCCGCCTCGGAACTATGGCTACACCTTC. Translated: CASSRPPPRNYGYTF.

The chain employs TRBV20-1 and TRBJ2-1; D gene uncertain. Trimming took off 4 bases at V and 0 bases at J, with 7 bases between the two ends. Germline V gene data show CDR1 as DFQATT and CDR2 as SNEGSKA (reference sequence). The CDR3 covers 13 residues. The CDR3 DNA reads as TGCAGTGCTAACGACGGCTCCTACAATGAGCAGTTCTTC. It specifies CSANDGSYNEQFF.

The chain combines TRBV11-2 with TRBJ2-6; 7 positions match TRBD1. Germline V gene sequence: CDR1 SGHAT, CDR2 FQNNGV. The V gene end was trimmed by 5 bases and the J gene end by 0 bases; junction bases not matched to a gene: 16. The CDR3 loop spans 20 amino acids. CDR3 bases: TGTGCCAGCAGCCCTCGAGGCTGGGGACAGATCAGCTCTGGGGCCAACGTCCTGACTTTC. This encodes CASSPRGWGQISSGANVLTF.

The CDR3, as DNA: TGTGCCAGCAGCCACCCTGACGTCGAGCAGTTCTTC. Translation: CASSHPDVEQFF. The gene calls are TRBV7-2 and TRBJ2-1; no firm D call. CDR3 length: 12 residues. Germline CDR1 reads SGHTA; CDR2 reads FQGNSA. V gave up 5 bases and J gave up 10 bases, with 12 bases separating them.

The CDR3 is CASSLSGSGSGSSKNIQYF. DNA of the CDR3: TGTGCCAGCAGCTTAAGCGGTAGCGGTAGCGGGAGCTCCAAAAACATTCAGTACTTC. The chain has TRBV7-3 and TRBJ2-4; 9 nucleotides match TRBD2. This CDR3 has 19 residues. Per the germline V gene, CDR1 is SGHTA and CDR2 is FQGTGA. J gave up 2 bases and V 1 base, and 12 bases lay outside the gene matches.

The chain uses TRBV20-1 and TRBJ1-2; the D gene is possibly TRBD1 (5 bases). Between the trimmed V and J ends, which lost 0 bases and 2 bases, there was a span of 10 bases. Germline values: CDR1 DFQATT, CDR2 SNEGSKA (reference sequence). This CDR3 has 14 amino acids. CDR3 DNA sequence: TGCAGTGCTAGAGAGGATGGGGGGAACTATGGCTACACCTTC. This sequence encodes CSAREDGGNYGYTF.

The chain joins TRBV24-1 to TRBJ2-1; a weak D match, TRBD1 (5 bases). The germline CDR1 and CDR2 sequences are KGHDR and SFDVKD. The CDR3 is 15 residues long. V was trimmed by 3 bases and J by 6 bases, leaving 14 bases between them. The CDR3 sequence is CATSDQGSRPNEQFF. Here the CDR3 DNA reads TGTGCCACCAGTGATCAGGGTTCTCGGCCCAATGAGCAGTTCTTC.

Notes on this clonotype: The junction departs from germline at one end; a sequencing error may be responsible. This chain joins TRBV7-7 and TRBJ2-5; tentatively, D is TRBD1 (5 bases). The CDR3 extends over 13 amino acids. Germline-derived CDR1 and CDR2 are SSHAT and FNYEAQ (reference sequence). DNA of the CDR3: TGTGCTAGCAGCTTGAGTCAGGGTGAGACCCAGTACTTC. Translated, it gives CASSLSQGETQYF.

The gene calls are TRBV6-5 and TRBJ2-1; D unresolved. This CDR3 comprises 14 residues. The germline V and J ends were trimmed by 6 bases and 6 bases, with 15 bases remaining between them. Per germline, CDR1 MNHEY and CDR2 SVGAGI. The CDR3 DNA reads as TGTGCCAGCAGACCCGGACCGGTATTCAATGAGCAGTTCTTC. Translated: CASRPGPVFNEQFF.

The rearrangement links TRBV29-1 to TRBJ2-3, with 12 bases lining up with TRBD2. Per the germline V gene, CDR1 is SQVTM and CDR2 is ANQGSEA. The trim removed 7 bases at V and 2 bases at J, leaving 4 bases unmatched. The CDR3 covers 14 residues. CDR3: CSGGLAGPTDTQYF. The CDR3 DNA reads as TGCAGCGGTGGACTAGCGGGACCCACAGATACGCAGTATTTT.

The chain employs TRBV11-2 and TRBJ2-2; D not certain. With 0 bases removed from V and 4 bases from J, the gap between germline ends came to 3 bases. Germline CDR1 and CDR2: SGHAT and FQNNGV. This CDR3 contains 13 residues. CDR3 sequence: CASSLDFTGELFF. DNA for the CDR3: TGTGCCAGCAGCTTAGACTTCACCGGGGAGCTGTTTTTT. The full variable domain, rest sourced from reference TRBV11-2 and TRBJ2-2, is EAGVAQSPRYKIIEKRQSVAFWCNPISGHATLYWYQQILGQGPKLLIQFQNNGVVDDSQLPKDRFSAERLKGVDSTLKIQPAKLEDSAVYLCASSLDFTGELFFGEGSRLTVL.

This chain joins TRBV19 and TRBJ1-5, with D unresolved. In germline, CDR1 is LNHDA, CDR2 SQIVND (reference sequence). The V gene lost 7 bases and the J gene lost 0 bases, with 13 bases spanning the gap. This CDR3 has 15 amino acids. The CDR3 here is CASTSRQNSNQPQHF. CDR3 in DNA: TGTGCCAGTACATCTCGGCAGAATAGCAATCAGCCCCAGCATTTT.